What follows are 32 T cell receptor beta chains derived from one specimen sequenced in a study of CD8 T cells in Susac syndrome. Random hexamers were used to reverse transcribe about 0.5 to 1 ug of RNA. TCRdb re-derived calls from the immunoSEQ multiplex PCR reads in MiXCR, one entry per CDR3 protein. The sample shows over 95,000 distinct CDR3 sequences, about 90% of them seen only once. Material for sequencing was CD8+ T cells from PBMCs. The receptors come from a human donor in good health.

V usage is TRBV5-1 and J usage is TRBJ2-6, with 8 positions matching TRBD1. J was trimmed by 0 bases and V by 7 bases; bases with no gene match: 9. The CDR3 totals 17 residues. Germline V gives CDR1 SGHRS, CDR2 YFSETQ. The CDR3 loop reads CASGPGQVLSGANVLTF. CDR3 nucleotide sequence: TGCGCCAGCGGGCCGGGACAGGTTCTCTCTGGGGCCAACGTCCTGACTTTC.

This rearrangement joins TRBV27 to TRBJ2-7, with a weak D call TRBD1 (5 bases). The germline CDR1 and CDR2 sequences are MNHEY and SMNVEV (reference sequence). V was cut by 7 bases and J by 3 bases, with 10 bases left in between. This CDR3 contains 12 residues. In DNA, the CDR3 is TGTGCCAGCATCGGGCAGGGCTACGAGCAGTACTTC. Encoded protein: CASIGQGYEQYF.

V gene TRBV7-9 combines with J gene TRBJ2-5; D unclear. Trimming pared 5 bases from V and 6 bases from J, leaving 13 bases between. There are 13 residues in the CDR3. CDR1 is SEHNR and CDR2 is FQNEAQ in the germline V gene (reference sequence). CDR3 nucleotides: TGTGCCAGCAGCGTGAGCCTCGGGCAGACCCAGTACTTC. Its translation is CASSVSLGQTQYF.

The chain has TRBV15 and TRBJ2-1, with 9 positions matching TRBD2. This CDR3 is built from 12 residues. Germline V gene sequence: CDR1 LNHNV, CDR2 YYDKDF (reference sequence). With 9 bases clipped from V and 9 bases from J, the junction kept 6 bases outside the gene matches. The CDR3 is CATAGGPREQFF. CDR3 bases: TGTGCCACGGCGGGAGGGCCGCGTGAGCAGTTCTTC.

Only one count was recorded for this clonotype. This rearrangement joins TRBV19 to TRBJ1-2, with D unclear. The V gene lost 2 bases and the J gene lost 0 bases, with 4 bases spanning the gap. The CDR3 sequence is 13 residues long. In germline, CDR1 is LNHDA, CDR2 SQIVND (reference sequence). Written as DNA, the CDR3 is TGTGCCAGTAGTATACCAGCTAACTATGGCTACACCTTC. This translates into CASSIPANYGYTF.

The rearrangement links TRBV11-1 to TRBJ1-1, with D tentatively TRBD1 (5 bases). The CDR3 contains 14 residues. Looked up from germline, CDR1 is SGHAT and CDR2 is FQDESV (reference sequence). V was trimmed by 2 bases and J by 4 bases, leaving 11 bases between them. CDR3: CASSLKIGATEAFF. Written as DNA, the CDR3 is TGTGCCAGCAGCTTAAAGATAGGGGCCACTGAAGCTTTCTTT. Using reference TRBV11-1 and TRBJ1-1 for the parts outside the CDR3, the full variable domain is EAEVAQSPRYKITEKSQAVAFWCDPISGHATLYWYRQILGQGPELLVQFQDESVVDDSQLPKDRFSAERLKGVDSTLKIQPAELGDSAMYLCASSLKIGATEAFFGQGTRLTVV.

The sample holds one count of this clonotype. The chain combines TRBV20-1 with TRBJ2-5, with D unresolved. The CDR3 extends over 12 amino acids. Germline V lookup: CDR1 DFQATT, CDR2 SNEGSKA (reference sequence). V gave up 0 bases and J gave up 7 bases, with 9 bases separating them. CDR3 sequence: CSARDSLGTQYF. CDR3 DNA sequence: TGCAGTGCTAGAGATTCTTTGGGGACCCAGTACTTC.

This rearrangement joins TRBV7-2 to TRBJ1-3; 7 nucleotides agree with TRBD1. CDR1 is SGHTA, CDR2 FQGNSA, per germline. The CDR3 length is 15 residues. Trimming took 6 bases from V and 0 from J; bases not matched to a gene: 5. CDR3 sequence reads: CASSFGQDSGNTIYF. CDR3 coding DNA: TGTGCCAGCAGTTTCGGACAGGACTCTGGAAACACCATATATTTT.

The chain uses TRBV3-1 and TRBJ2-5, with D perhaps matching TRBD2 (5 bases). The CDR3 covers 17 residues. Germline V gene data show CDR1 as LGHDT and CDR2 as YNNKEL (reference sequence). V was clipped by 0 bases and J by 1 base, with 15 bases between them. The CDR3 reads CASSQDLVASSQETQYF. CDR3 coding DNA: TGTGCCAGCAGCCAAGATTTAGTAGCGAGCTCCCAAGAGACCCAGTACTTC.

The chain combines TRBV4-1 with TRBJ1-2; D gene ambiguous. The CDR3 has 13 amino acids. Germline loops: CDR1 MGHRA, CDR2 YSYEKL. Trimming took off 5 bases at V and 7 bases at J, with 14 bases between the two ends. The CDR3 DNA follows: TGCGCCAGCAGCTACGTCGGCGACTTTGGCTACACCTTC. This translates into CASSYVGDFGYTF.

DNA for the CDR3: TGTGCCAGCAGTGAAGGGACACTTTATAGCAATCAGCCCCAGCATTTT. It translates to CASSEGTLYSNQPQHF. The chain is built from TRBV2 and TRBJ1-5; perhaps TRBD1 as D (5 bases). V was cut by 1 base and J by 0 bases, with 10 bases left in between. The CDR3 runs 16 residues. Germline-derived CDR1 and CDR2 are SNHLY and FYNNEI.

The chain couples TRBV9 to TRBJ1-2; no clear D gene. This CDR3 has 13 residues. Trimming left V 3 bases short and J 2 bases short, with 8 bases between. The germline gives CDR1 SGDLS, CDR2 YYNGEE. In DNA form, the CDR3 reads TGTGCCAGCAGCGCCCTGTCAAACTATGGCTACACCTTC. Translated, it gives CASSALSNYGYTF.

The rearrangement uses TRBV12-3 or TRBV12-4 and TRBJ2-6; a possible D gene is TRBD2 (5 bases). V shed 6 bases and J shed 2 bases, with 17 bases lying between them. The CDR3 contains 17 residues. CDR3 bases: TGTGCCAGCAGCTCCGGACTGACCCGACCTGGGGCCAACGTCCTGACTTTC. Translating gives CASSSGLTRPGANVLTF.

The V gene is TRBV25-1, the J gene TRBJ2-7; 7 bases map to TRBD1. V lost 4 bases, J lost 3 bases, and 15 bases stayed unmatched. CDR1 is MGHDK and CDR2 is SYGVNS in the germline V gene. The CDR3 loop spans 17 amino acids. CDR3 bases: TGTGCCAGCAGTGGGATAATACAGGGGTCCTTCGGCTACGAGCAGTACTTC. Its translation is CASSGIIQGSFGYEQYF.

The gene calls are TRBV7-9 and TRBJ1-1, with D uncertain. V was clipped by 5 bases and J by 9 bases, with 10 bases between them. This CDR3 is 11 amino acids long. Germline V gene sequence: CDR1 SEHNR, CDR2 FQNEAQ (reference sequence). The CDR3 DNA sequence: TGTGCCAGCAGCCCAACCCTGAAAGCTTTCTTT. This codes for CASSPTLKAFF.

The rearrangement links TRBV6-2 or TRBV6-3 to TRBJ2-1; 11 bases are shared with TRBD1. V was clipped by 7 bases and J by 1 base; unmatched bases: 12. This CDR3 spans 18 amino acids. CDR1 and CDR2 from the germline V gene are MNHEY and SVGEGT. The CDR3 region is CASIGQGATSRSYNEQFF. The CDR3 DNA sequence: TGTGCCAGCATAGGACAGGGGGCTACCTCTCGGTCCTACAATGAGCAGTTCTTC.

The chain is built from TRBV7-9 and TRBJ2-1, with D perhaps TRBD2 (6 bases). Deletions cut 5 bases from V and 3 bases from J, with 17 bases between. The CDR3 spans 16 residues. CDR1 and CDR2 from the germline V gene are SEHNR and FQNEAQ (reference sequence). CDR3 sequence reads: CASSRPSRRGYNEQFF. DNA for the CDR3: TGTGCCAGCAGCCGACCCAGTCGGCGGGGCTACAATGAGCAGTTCTTC.

This chain links TRBV30 with TRBJ2-7; the match to TRBD2 covers 7 bases. J gave up 3 bases and V 4 bases, and 6 bases lay outside the gene matches. Germline V CDR1 and CDR2: GTSNPN, SVGIG (reference sequence). This CDR3 spans 13 amino acids. CDR3 DNA: TGTGCCTGGAATGGCGGGAGAGACTACGAGCAGTACTTC. This translates into CAWNGGRDYEQYF.

This clonotype was observed once. This rearrangement joins TRBV2 to TRBJ2-1; 7 nucleotides agree with TRBD1. The CDR3 is made up of 14 amino acids. Trimming took 7 bases from V and 3 from J; bases not matched to a gene: 6. Germline V lookup: CDR1 SNHLY, CDR2 FYNNEI. CDR3 in amino acids: CASKRAGGYNEQFF. The CDR3, as DNA: TGTGCCAGCAAGCGAGCAGGGGGCTACAATGAGCAGTTCTTC.

The rearrangement joins TRBV7-6 to TRBJ2-7; 7 nucleotides agree with TRBD2. V shed 4 bases, J shed 6 bases, and the junction held 12 bases outside the gene matches. Germline V gene data show CDR1 as SGHVS and CDR2 as FNYEAQ. There are 15 residues in the CDR3. The CDR3 loop reads CASSSEAGVAGEQYF. CDR3 nucleotides: TGTGCCAGCAGCTCAGAGGCGGGAGTGGCGGGCGAGCAGTACTTC.

The chain is built from TRBV4-3 and TRBJ1-3, with 7 bases that match TRBD1. The CDR3 spans 17 residues. After removal of 5 bases from V and 4 bases from J, the junction contained 14 bases not matched to a gene. The germline CDR1 and CDR2 sequences are LGHNA and YSLEER. The chain's CDR3 is CASSASTGVKTGNTIYF. CDR3 nucleotides: TGCGCCAGCAGCGCTTCAACAGGGGTGAAAACCGGAAACACCATATATTTT.

The chain links TRBV7-2 to TRBJ1-1; D ambiguous. V was shortened by 4 bases and J by 0 bases, with 18 bases between the two germline ends. Germline CDR1 and CDR2: SGHTA and FQGNSA. CDR3 length: 17 residues. The DNA for the CDR3 is TGTGCCAGCAGCTCAGATTCGACGGGAGCCATGAACACTGAAGCTTTCTTT. Its translation: CASSSDSTGAMNTEAFF.

This rearrangement joins TRBV5-1 to TRBJ1-1; D ambiguous. The CDR3 loop spans 13 amino acids. The V and J ends lost 0 bases and 6 bases respectively, with 9 bases between them. Germline CDR1 SGHRS, CDR2 YFSETQ. The DNA of the CDR3 is TGCGCCAGCAGCTTGGAGGACGGCGCTGAAGCTTTCTTT. Translation gives CASSLEDGAEAFF.

This clonotype was observed a single time. This chain connects TRBV2 to TRBJ2-1; tentative D call: TRBD1 (6 bases). Deletions cut 6 bases from V and 12 bases from J, with 15 bases between. Germline CDR1 reads SNHLY; CDR2 reads FYNNEI. CDR3 length: 12 residues. CDR3 sequence: CASSETGFRQFF. Here the CDR3 DNA reads TGTGCCAGCAGCGAAACAGGGTTTCGGCAGTTCTTC.

This chain links TRBV15 with TRBJ2-3, with 7 bases fitting TRBD2. The CDR3 extends over 18 amino acids. Germline V gene data show CDR1 as LNHNV and CDR2 as YYDKDF (reference sequence). V trimming: 5 bases; J trimming: 6 bases; junction bases outside the gene matches: 20. CDR3 nucleotide sequence: TGTGCCACCAGCCCAAGTGGGAGGGGTTCGATTTTTAGCGATACGCAGTATTTT. It yields the protein CATSPSGRGSIFSDTQYF.

V usage is TRBV20-1 and J usage is TRBJ2-1, with 11 nucleotides matching TRBD2. CDR3 size: 16 residues. Germline V CDR1 and CDR2: DFQATT, SNEGSKA (reference sequence). The V and J ends lost 6 bases and 8 bases, in that order; junction bases with no gene match: 15. Written as DNA, the CDR3 is TGCAGTGCAAATTCTTTTAGCGGGAGGGCCCGCGATGAGCAGTTCTTC. It yields the protein CSANSFSGRARDEQFF.

The chain couples TRBV4-2 to TRBJ1-2; D is perhaps TRBD1 (6 bases). Trimming removed 0 bases at V and 4 bases at J, with 9 bases between. The CDR3 is 14 amino acids. Looked up from germline, CDR1 is LGHNA and CDR2 is YNFKEQ. CDR3 residues: CASSQDRGSYGYTF. CDR3 DNA: TGTGCCAGCAGCCAAGATAGGGGGAGCTATGGCTACACCTTC.

This clonotype was counted between two and nine times. The genes are TRBV7-3 and TRBJ2-7; D gene ambiguous. Trimming cost V 0 bases and J 0 bases, with 12 bases left between them. Germline CDR1 and CDR2: SGHTA and FQGTGA. The CDR3 has 16 amino acids. The CDR3 here is CASSLTWAESSYEQYF. The CDR3 DNA reads as TGTGCCAGCAGCTTAACTTGGGCGGAGAGCTCCTACGAGCAGTACTTC.

The V call is TRBV29-1, the J call TRBJ2-2, with 7 positions matching TRBD1. Looked up from germline, CDR1 is SQVTM and CDR2 is ANQGSEA. The CDR3 has 14 amino acids. J gave up 5 bases and V 4 bases, and 7 bases lay outside the gene matches. The CDR3 region has the DNA TGCAGCGTTGGGGGACAGAGAAGGACCGGGGAGCTGTTTTTT. It translates to CSVGGQRRTGELFF.

The chain recombines TRBV7-6 with TRBJ2-5; 7 bases are shared with TRBD1. The CDR3 has 13 amino acids. Looked up from germline, CDR1 is SGHVS and CDR2 is FNYEAQ. The J segment lost 2 bases and the V segment lost 4 bases, leaving 1 base of the junction unmatched. The CDR3 loop is CASSSGQQETQYF. For the CDR3, the DNA is TGTGCCAGCAGCTCGGGACAGCAAGAGACCCAGTACTTC.

This clonotype turned up a few times. The gene calls are TRBV12-3 or TRBV12-4 and TRBJ2-6; no firm D call. CDR3 length: 13 amino acids. Between the trimmed V and J ends, which lost 3 bases and 1 base, there was a span of 1 base. CDR3 loop: CASSFSGANVLTF. DNA of the CDR3: TGTGCCAGCAGTTTTTCTGGGGCCAACGTCCTGACTTTC.

J is TRBJ2-1 and V is TRBV29-1; possible D gene TRBD2, 6 bases. CDR1 and CDR2 from the germline V gene are SQVTM and ANQGSEA. With 6 bases removed from V and 4 bases from J, the gap between germline ends came to 16 bases. The CDR3 spans 14 residues. The CDR3 reads CSVESSSVYNEQFF. The CDR3 region has the DNA TGCAGCGTCGAAAGCTCTAGCGTTTACAATGAGCAGTTCTTC.